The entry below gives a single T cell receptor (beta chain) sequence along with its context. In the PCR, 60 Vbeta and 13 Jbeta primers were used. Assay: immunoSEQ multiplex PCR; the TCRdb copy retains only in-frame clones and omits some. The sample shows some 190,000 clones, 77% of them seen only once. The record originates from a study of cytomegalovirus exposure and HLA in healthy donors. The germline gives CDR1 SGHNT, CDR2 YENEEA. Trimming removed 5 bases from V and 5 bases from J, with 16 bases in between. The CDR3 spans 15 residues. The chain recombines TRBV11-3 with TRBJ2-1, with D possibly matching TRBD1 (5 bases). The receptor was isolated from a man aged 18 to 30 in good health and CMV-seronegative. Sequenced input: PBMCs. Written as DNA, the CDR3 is TGTGCCAGCAGCCCCCGGACAATATCCAACAATGAGCAGTTCTTC. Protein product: CASSPRTISNNEQFF.